This TCR beta chain was identified in a study of blood T cell repertoires in COVID-19. Study in general: T cells, B-cell-depleted T cells, or PBMCs supplied cDNA or gDNA.

V gave up 5 bases and J gave up 4 bases, with 17 bases separating them. Germline CDR1 is MNHEY and CDR2 is SVGAGI. The CDR3 has 15 residues. In the study's own analysis: Reference gene primer amplification gave estimated nucleated cell counts. Produced via immunoSEQ multiplex PCR; TCRdb's table is partial and in-frame only. From that table come the V and J calls and clone size; the DNA was used to work out D and trimming. The sample has some 270,000 clones; around nine tenths are singletons. This clonotype was sampled from a woman between 55 and 75 years old who had recovered from COVID-19. The material sequenced was peripheral blood. The V gene is TRBV6-5, the J gene TRBJ1-2, with D unclear. The CDR3 loop is CASSPSDTSIYGYTF. CDR3 in DNA: TGTGCCAGCAGTCCTTCCGACACTTCAATCTATGGCTACACCTTC.